This T cell receptor beta chain derives from a study of immune evolution from preneoplasia to lung adenocarcinoma. The repertoire was sequenced with immunoSEQ multiplex PCR; TCRdb's copy has only in-frame clones and lacks some. The data contain 4,300 or so clones, around four fifths of them seen just once; the ten biggest clones take up 6.5% to 9%. The sample taken for sequencing was FFPE lung adenocarcinoma in situ tissue. This sequence originates from a person aged 55-80 years with lung adenocarcinoma.

The chain's CDR3 is CASSFNPRRLGTNTGELFF. The CDR3 region has the DNA TGCGCCAGCAGCTTCAACCCCCGCAGACTAGGGACGAACACCGGGGAGCTGTTTTTT. The genes are TRBV5-1 and TRBJ2-2, with D perhaps matching TRBD2 (6 bases). This CDR3 comprises 19 residues. Per the germline V gene, CDR1 is SGHRS and CDR2 is YFSETQ. The germline V and J ends were trimmed by 2 bases and 0 bases, with 20 bases remaining between them. The entire variable domain, with the rest obtained from reference TRBV5-1 and TRBJ2-2, is as follows: KAGVTQTPRYLIKTRGQQVTLSCSPISGHRSVSWYQQTPGQGLQFLFEYFSETQRNKGNFPGRFSGRQFSNSRSEMNVSTLELGDSALYLCASSFNPRRLGTNTGELFFGEGSRLTVL.